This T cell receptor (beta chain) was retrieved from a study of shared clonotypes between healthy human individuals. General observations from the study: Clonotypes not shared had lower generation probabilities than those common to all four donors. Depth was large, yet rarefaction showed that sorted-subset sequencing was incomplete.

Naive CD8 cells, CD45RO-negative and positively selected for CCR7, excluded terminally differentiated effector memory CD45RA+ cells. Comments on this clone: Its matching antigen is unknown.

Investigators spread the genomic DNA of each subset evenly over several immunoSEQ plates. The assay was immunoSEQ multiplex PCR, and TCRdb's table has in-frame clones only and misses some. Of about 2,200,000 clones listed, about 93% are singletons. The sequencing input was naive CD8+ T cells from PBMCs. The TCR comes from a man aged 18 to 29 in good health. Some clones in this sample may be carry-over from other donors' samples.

CDR3: CASSYSGVTGEQYF. DNA of the CDR3: TGTGCCAGCAGTTATTCAGGGGTTACCGGCGAGCAGTACTTC. The V call is TRBV6-5, the J call TRBJ2-7; a weak D match, TRBD1 (6 bases). The CDR3 is made up of 14 amino acids. Germline V gives CDR1 MNHEY, CDR2 SVGAGI. V lost 3 bases and J 6 bases, leaving 15 bases between the germline ends.